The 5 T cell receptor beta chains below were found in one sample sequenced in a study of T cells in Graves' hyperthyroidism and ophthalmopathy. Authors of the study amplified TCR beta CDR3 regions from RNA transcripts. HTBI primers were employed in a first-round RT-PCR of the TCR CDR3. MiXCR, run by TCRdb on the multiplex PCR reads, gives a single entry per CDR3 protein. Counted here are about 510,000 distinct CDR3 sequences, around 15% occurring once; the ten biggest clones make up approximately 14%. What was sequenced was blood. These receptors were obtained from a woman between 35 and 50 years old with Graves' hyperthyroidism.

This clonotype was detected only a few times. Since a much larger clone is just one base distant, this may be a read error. The CDR3 reads CASSSTGVDTQYF. In nucleotides, the CDR3 is TGTGCCAGCAGCTCGACAGGGGTAGATACGCAGTATTTT. The chain links TRBV3-1 to TRBJ2-3, with 8 bases that match TRBD1. The V and J ends lost 5 bases and 5 bases, in that order; junction bases with no gene match: 3. Germline lookup yields CDR1 LGHDT and CDR2 YNNKEL (reference sequence). The CDR3 runs 13 residues.

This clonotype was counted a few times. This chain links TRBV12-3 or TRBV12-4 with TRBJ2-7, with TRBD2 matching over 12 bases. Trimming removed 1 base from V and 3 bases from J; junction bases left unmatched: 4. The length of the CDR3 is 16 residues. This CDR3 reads CASSLDGTSGYYEQYF. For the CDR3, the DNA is TGTGCCAGCAGTTTAGACGGGACTAGCGGGTACTACGAGCAGTACTTC.

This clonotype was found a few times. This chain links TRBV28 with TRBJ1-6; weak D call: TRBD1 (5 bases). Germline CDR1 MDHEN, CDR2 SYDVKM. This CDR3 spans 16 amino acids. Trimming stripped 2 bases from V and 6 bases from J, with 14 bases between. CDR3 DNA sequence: TGTGCCAGCAGTTTAGAGGGACTAGCCGGTAATTCACCCCTCCACTTT. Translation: CASSLEGLAGNSPLHF.

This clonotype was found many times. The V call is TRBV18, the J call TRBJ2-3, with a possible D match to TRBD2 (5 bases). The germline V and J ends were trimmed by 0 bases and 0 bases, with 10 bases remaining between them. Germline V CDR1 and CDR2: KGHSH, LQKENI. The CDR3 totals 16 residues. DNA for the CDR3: TGTGCCAGCTCACCACCTAAGCGGACTAGCACAGATACGCAGTATTTT. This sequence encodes CASSPPKRTSTDTQYF.

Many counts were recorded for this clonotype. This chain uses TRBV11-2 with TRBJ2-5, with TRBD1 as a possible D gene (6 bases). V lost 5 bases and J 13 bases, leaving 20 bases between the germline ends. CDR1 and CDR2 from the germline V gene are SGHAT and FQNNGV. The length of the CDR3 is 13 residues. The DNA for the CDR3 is TGTGCCAGCAGCCGGGACACAGGCTCCACTTGGTACTTC. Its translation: CASSRDTGSTWYF.